Given below is one T cell receptor beta chain in context. Its antigen is undetermined. This record belongs to a study of identical twins. Study results and caveats: Interpretation of the results relied on cross-sectional statistical analysis and not on following the same donors.

Looked up from germline, CDR1 is SGHTA and CDR2 is FQGNSA. The CDR3 is 15 amino acids. Deletions cut 0 bases from V and 7 bases from J, with 13 bases between. TCRdb redid the calling of the 5' RACE reads with MiXCR, one entry per CDR3 protein. The table has approximately 190,000 distinct CDR3 sequences, about a sixth seen once. Another study also made use of these data, one on T cells expressing NK-cell markers. That investigation notes: It was from sorted CD3+CD56+NKG2C+, CD3+CD56+NKG2C- and CD3+CD56-NKG2C+ T cells that TCR beta repertoires came. There remained a lack of clarity about HCMV specificity of expanded NKG2C+ T cell clones.

Sample: CD8+ T cells sorted from blood. The chain couples TRBV7-2 to TRBJ2-1, with D tentatively TRBD2 (5 bases). The receptor comes from a woman under 30 in good health. The CDR3 DNA follows: TGTGCCAGCAGCTTAGCGTTGTGGGGAGTAAATGAGCAGTTCTTC. Translated: CASSLALWGVNEQFF.